The rows below give T cell receptor beta chains drawn from one sample of a study of cytomegalovirus exposure and HLA in healthy donors. Assay used: immunoSEQ multiplex PCR; TCRdb lists only in-frame clones, some missing. The data contain 90,000 to 130,000 clones, about 70% of them singletons. Sequencing was carried out using PBMCs. Receptor source: a woman younger than 45 in good health and CMV-seronegative. CDR3s include the opening cysteine and the closing phenylalanine or tryptophan. D genes are given only for firm matches. Clone size appears in some rows only: once, few, many, or a class for an expanded clone.

D gene | J gene | clone size | V gene | CDR3 DNA | CDR3 protein
. | TRBJ2-3 | . | TRBV7-2 | TGTGCCAGCAGCCCTGGCCGTGCTAGCACAGATACGCAGTATTTT | CASSPGRASTDTQYF
. | TRBJ1-5 | . | TRBV6-1 | TGTGCCAGCAATAATGGACAGCGAAATCAGCCCCAGCATTTT | CASNNGQRNQPQHF
. | TRBJ1-2 | . | TRBV30 | TGTGCCTGGAGCGTTGACAGGCCGTATGGCTACACCTTC | CAWSVDRPYGYTF
TRBD1 | TRBJ1-1 | . | TRBV25-1 | TGTGCCAGCGTACCAACAGGGGCGGCGAACACTGAAGCTTTCTTT | CASVPTGAANTEAFF
. | TRBJ1-1 | . | TRBV10-3 | TGTGCCATCAGTGAGTCGAAAAAGGGGTTGGGGCATGCTTTCTTT | CAISESKKGLGHAFF
. | TRBJ1-2 | once | TRBV5-1 | TGCGCCAGCAGCTTGGTCCAGGGCGAGTCTAACTATGGCTACACCTTC | CASSLVQGESNYGYTF
TRBD1 | TRBJ2-7 | . | TRBV19 | TGTGCCAGTAGTACGACAGGGGGCCTGATATACGAGCAGTACTTC | CASSTTGGLIYEQYF
. | TRBJ1-1 | . | TRBV30 | TGTGCCTGGAGTGTGGTACAGGGTGAAGCTTTCTTT | CAWSVVQGEAFF
. | TRBJ1-2 | . | TRBV30 | TGTGCCTGGAGACCCTTAGCTAACTATGGCTACACCTTC | CAWRPLANYGYTF
TRBD1 | TRBJ2-7 | . | TRBV6-5 | TGTGCCAGCAGGCCGGGACAGGGGGTATCCTACGAGCAGTACTTC | CASRPGQGVSYEQYF
TRBD1 | TRBJ1-1 | once | TRBV6-4 | TGTGCCAGCAGTGCATCAGGGGGCTGGGAAGCTTTCTTT | CASSASGGWEAFF
. | TRBJ1-5 | . | TRBV6-1 | TGTGCCAGCAGTACAGGGAGGGTCAATCAGCCCCAGCATTTT | CASSTGRVNQPQHF
. | TRBJ1-1 | . | TRBV5-5 | TGTGCCAGCAGTTGGGGGGGCACTGAAGCTTTCTTT | CASSWGGTEAFF
TRBD2 | TRBJ2-3 | . | TRBV7-6 | TGTGCCAGCAGCCCTAGCGGGGGGGCCAAAGATACGCAGTATTTT | CASSPSGGAKDTQYF
. | TRBJ2-3 | . | TRBV19 | TGTGCCAGTAGAGGGGAACTTGGCACAGATACGCAGTATTTT | CASRGELGTDTQYF
. | TRBJ1-2 | once | TRBV5-4 | TGTGCCAGCAGCTTACAAAGGACAGTCCCTAACTATGGCTACACCTTC | CASSLQRTVPNYGYTF
. | TRBJ2-3 | . | TRBV7-9 | TGTGCCAGCAGTCGACAGAGAACCCATCCTCAAACAGATACGCAGTATTTT | CASSRQRTHPQTDTQYF
TRBD1 | TRBJ1-5 | . | TRBV4-1 | TGCGCCAGCAGCCAAGATCCAAGGGGGAACAGGGGGCATCAGCCCCAGCATTTT | CASSQDPRGNRGHQPQHF
. | TRBJ2-3 | . | TRBV10-2 | TGCGCCAGCAGTGAGCCCGTAGATACGCAGTATTTT | CASSEPVDTQYF
. | TRBJ1-5 | . | TRBV5-1 | TGCGCCAGCAGCTTAGCCGGACAGCCCGAGGAGCCCCAGCATTTT | CASSLAGQPEEPQHF
TRBD2 | TRBJ2-5 | . | TRBV6-1 | TGTGCCAGCAGTGAACTATCGGCCTCTAGCGGGATTCGCGAGACCCAGTACTTC | CASSELSASSGIRETQYF
TRBD1 | TRBJ1-1 | . | TRBV9 | TGTGCCAGCAGCGCTTACAGGGGGGATTCCTTGAACACTGAAGCTTTCTTT | CASSAYRGDSLNTEAFF
TRBD1 | TRBJ1-6 | few | TRBV6-4 | TGTGCCAGCAGTGCTCCCGGGACAGGGATCACCTATAATTCACCCCTCCACTTT | CASSAPGTGITYNSPLHF
TRBD1 | TRBJ1-1 | many | TRBV6-5 | TGTGCCAGCAGTCGTCCCGGGACAGGCCCTGAAGCTTTCTTT | CASSRPGTGPEAFF
. | TRBJ1-1 | . | TRBV5-1 | TGCGCCAGCAGCTTTGGTCTCGGTACTGAAGCTTTCTTT | CASSFGLGTEAFF
TRBD1 | TRBJ1-5 | . | TRBV19 | TGTGCCAGTAACCCGACAGGGCAGCCCCAGCATTTT | CASNPTGQPQHF
. | TRBJ1-4 | . | TRBV5-6 | TGTGCCAGCAGCTTGACGGACAGCCGAGGTGAAAAACTGTTTTTT | CASSLTDSRGEKLFF
. | TRBJ1-2 | . | TRBV27 | TGTGCCAGCAGTTTACGTACGGGGCAGGGGACCCCCTCGGGCTACACCTTC | CASSLRTGQGTPSGYTF